There are a few counts of the clone carrying this TCR beta chain. These data are taken from a study of T cell repertoires in cytomegalovirus infection. TCRdb redid the calling of the reads with MiXCR, one entry per CDR3 protein. The sample carries about 310,000 distinct CDR3 sequences, under 20% recorded once. The CDR3 spans 18 residues. Germline V lookup: CDR1 LGHNA, CDR2 YSLEER. V dropped 0 bases and J dropped 0 bases, with 15 bases sitting between them. The sample was PBMCs. The chain recombines TRBV4-3 with TRBJ1-3; D is ambiguous. The TCR comes from a human donor in good health (CMV status not recorded). Some clones in this sample may be carry-over from other donors' samples. CDR3 nucleotides: TGCGCCAGCAGCCAAGAAGTTCGTGGCAGGAGCTCTGGAAACACCATATATTTT. Translated: CASSQEVRGRSSGNTIYF.